These 9 T cell receptor beta chains were sequenced from one sample in a study of blood T cells in healthy people across ages. The use of a sample-barcoded 5' primer and a J-beta primer mix characterized a second PCR of about 7 to 12 cycles. TCRdb independently ran MiXCR on the 5' RACE reads; one entry per CDR3 protein. This sample has approximately 800,000 distinct CDR3 sequences, with roughly 25% found just once. This sample was also put to use in a study of T cells of mothers and their children.

The sequencing input was blood. Receptor source: a boy aged 5-17 years in good health.

The J gene is TRBJ2-7, the V gene TRBV7-2; D is tentatively TRBD1 or TRBD2 (5 bases each). V was pared by 5 bases and J by 8 bases, with 13 bases between. The CDR3 is 12 residues long. Germline values: CDR1 SGHTA, CDR2 FQGNSA. The CDR3 DNA follows: TGTGCCAGCAGCCTATCCGGGACGCAGCAGTACTTC. This codes for CASSLSGTQQYF.

This chain connects TRBV3-1 to TRBJ2-3; no clear D. V was shortened by 0 bases and J by 3 bases, with 10 bases between the two germline ends. There are 15 residues in the CDR3. Per the germline V gene, CDR1 is LGHDT and CDR2 is YNNKEL (reference sequence). This CDR3 is CASSQDSGQTDTQYF. The CDR3 coding sequence is TGTGCCAGCAGCCAAGATAGTGGGCAGACAGATACGCAGTATTTT.

Concerning this clonotype: An end of the junction does not agree with germline; a read error may underlie this. The chain uses TRBV12-3 or TRBV12-4 and TRBJ2-3; TRBD1 agrees at 7 bases. The CDR3 loop spans 13 amino acids. CDR3 sequence: CACGLGGTDAQYF. Here the CDR3 DNA reads TGTGCCTGCGGGCTAGGGGGCACAGATGCGCAGTATTTT.

Comment on this clonotype: This sequence may be a read error, since a much larger clone differs from it by one base. The chain is built from TRBV13 and TRBJ1-4; unclear D gene. The CDR3 is made up of 11 amino acids. V lost 5 bases, J lost 12 bases, and 10 bases lay in between. Looked up from germline, CDR1 is PRHDT and CDR2 is FYEKMQ (reference sequence). CDR3 protein: CASSEGGQLFF. The CDR3 nucleotides are TGTGCCAGCAGCGAAGGCGGACAACTGTTTTTT.

V usage is TRBV12-3 or TRBV12-4 and J usage is TRBJ1-1; possibly TRBD1 for D (5 bases). Between the trimmed V and J ends, which lost 4 bases and 0 bases, there was a span of 24 bases. This CDR3 contains 19 residues. Here the CDR3 DNA reads TGTGCCAGCAGTTCCACACCTTCGGGACGTTTCGTCATGAACACTGAAGCTTTCTTT. This codes for CASSSTPSGRFVMNTEAFF.

This clonotype was observed a few times. The V call is TRBV4-1, the J call TRBJ1-4; the D is unclear. The ends were cut back, 2 bases at V and 2 bases at J, with 9 bases in the middle. The CDR3 totals 15 residues. CDR1 and CDR2 (germline): MGHRA, YSYEKL. In DNA, the CDR3 is TGCGCCAGCAGCCAATTTTTGGGGACTAATGAAAAACTGTTTTTT. Translation gives CASSQFLGTNEKLFF.

This clonotype has only a few counts. This chain connects TRBV13 to TRBJ1-2, with 8 bases identical to TRBD1. The CDR3 is 13 residues long. J lost 8 bases, V lost 6 bases, and 8 bases had no gene match. In germline, CDR1 is PRHDT, CDR2 FYEKMQ (reference sequence). This chain's CDR3 is CASRPQGAQGYTF. In DNA form, the CDR3 reads TGTGCCAGCAGGCCCCAGGGGGCTCAGGGCTACACCTTC.

J is TRBJ2-1 and V is TRBV12-3 or TRBV12-4; TRBD2 might be the D (5 bases). This CDR3 region has 15 residues. Trimming removed 3 bases from V and 5 bases from J, with 14 bases in between. The CDR3 bases are TGTGCCAGCAGTTTCGCAGCGAACGGGGACAATGAGCAGTTCTTC. Translating gives CASSFAANGDNEQFF.

This clonotype was seen a few times. The chain has TRBV5-1 and TRBJ2-5; D remains unclear. The DNA end lines up better with TRBJ2-1; the J call may be wrong. This CDR3 is 13 amino acids long. Germline V gene data show CDR1 as SGHRS and CDR2 as YFSETQ. The CDR3 is CASSLPPRAEQFF. The CDR3 DNA reads TGCGCCAGCAGCCTCCCCCCCCGGGCTGAGCAGTTCTTC.